This T cell receptor beta chain came from a study of control samples from healthy donors and cancer patients. The CDR3 loop spans 14 amino acids. Trimming took 0 bases from V and 4 from J, leaving 10 bases between them. CDR1 and CDR2 from the germline V gene are SGHDT and YYEEEE. Some clones are missing from TCRdb's copy, which holds only in-frame ones; the method was immunoSEQ multiplex PCR. The sample yields fewer than 70,000 clones, around 90% seen once. Sample: PBMCs. This receptor was taken from a man between 60 and 70 years old with head and neck cancer. The chain joins TRBV5-6 to TRBJ1-2, with D unresolved. This CDR3 is CASSLDPNTYGYTF. CDR3 DNA sequence: TGTGCCAGCAGCTTGGATCCGAATACCTATGGCTACACCTTC.